The present T cell receptor (beta chain) was sequenced within a study of cytomegalovirus exposure and HLA in healthy donors. Study-wide results and caveats: Accurate prediction of most subjects' HLA-A and HLA-B alleles from TCR beta sequences was reported. Likely technical artifact: a cluster of highly shared sequence variants.

With 60 Vbeta and 13 Jbeta primers, the PCR was carried out. Here immunoSEQ multiplex PCR was the method, and the copy in TCRdb shows in-frame clones only, minus some. Of about 89,000 clones listed, around 77% were seen once; the top ten hold 3% to 4.5%. Per germline, CDR1 SGHVS and CDR2 FNYEAQ. The CDR3 totals 14 residues. The V segment lost 3 bases and the J segment 2 bases; nucleotides outside the gene matches: 2. In its sample, this clone was seen a few times. Antigen: not known. This TCR was recovered from a man younger than 45 in good health and CMV-seronegative. V and J are TRBV7-6 and TRBJ2-7, with 9 bases lining up with TRBD1. The sequencing input was PBMCs. CDR3 DNA sequence: TGTGCCAGCAGCTTCGGGACAGGGACCTACGAGCAGTACTTC. Protein sequence: CASSFGTGTYEQYF. The full variable domain, in which reference TRBV7-6 and TRBJ2-7 provide the parts outside the CDR3, is GAGVSQSPRYKVTKRGQDVALRCDPISGHVSLYWYRQALGQGPEFLTYFNYEAQQDKSGLPNDRFSAERPEGSISTLTIQRTEQRDSAMYRCASSFGTGTYEQYFGPGTRLTVT.